The 32 T cell receptor beta chains below all came from one sample that was sequenced in a study of OX40 agonist ivuxolimab in advanced cancers. Clones were sequenced by immunoSEQ multiplex PCR, and TCRdb holds only the in-frame ones, with some missing. The data hold some 57,000 clones, with 82% observed a single time. Sequenced here: CD4+ or CD8+ T cells sorted from blood, sampled in a trial of the OX40 agonist ivuxolimab. Receptors were obtained from an adult with an advanced solid tumor such as melanoma, head and neck, liver or kidney cancer.

This sequence joins TRBV18 and TRBJ1-5; D not resolved. In germline, CDR1 is KGHSH, CDR2 LQKENI. Trimming took off 6 bases at V and 4 bases at J, with 13 bases between the two ends. The CDR3 has 14 residues. The CDR3 nucleotides are TGTGCCAGCTCTACCACTTCACCTAATCAGCCCCAGCATTTT. Residues: CASSTTSPNQPQHF. The full variable domain, with the rest looked up from reference TRBV18 and TRBJ1-5, is NAGVMQNPRHLVRRRGQEARLRCSPMKGHSHVYWYRQLPEEGLKFMVYLQKENIIDESGMPKERFSAEFPKEGPSILRIQQVVRGDSAAYFCASSTTSPNQPQHFGDGTRLSIL.

The genes are TRBV19 and TRBJ1-2; tentative D call: TRBD1 (5 bases). The CDR3 is 13 residues long. V dropped 5 bases and J dropped 7 bases, with 14 bases sitting between them. The germline V gene has CDR1 LNHDA and CDR2 SQIVND (reference sequence). CDR3 coding DNA: TGTGCCAGTAGTGACGCCAGGGTCGGTGGCTACACCTTC. It yields the protein CASSDARVGGYTF.

The chain carries TRBV6-6 and TRBJ2-1; tentative D call: TRBD2 (6 bases). This CDR3 contains 14 residues. Trimming pared 5 bases from V and 5 bases from J, leaving 13 bases between. From germline, CDR1 is MNHNY and CDR2 SVGAGI (reference sequence). CDR3: CASSPFLANNEQFF. In nucleotides, the CDR3 is TGTGCCAGCAGTCCGTTTCTAGCGAACAATGAGCAGTTCTTC.

The CDR3 DNA sequence: TGTGCCAGCAGCTTGTTAGTGGGAGAGACCCAGTACTTC. This codes for CASSLLVGETQYF. The chain joins TRBV5-4 to TRBJ2-5, with D unresolved. Per the germline V gene, CDR1 is SGHNT and CDR2 is YYREEE (reference sequence). The CDR3 is made up of 13 amino acids. V lost 1 base and J 4 bases, leaving 8 bases between the germline ends.

This clone was seen a few times. V usage is TRBV7-9 and J usage is TRBJ1-2; D gene ambiguous. V lost 0 bases to trimming and J lost 7 bases, with 15 bases between them. Germline-derived CDR1 and CDR2 are SEHNR and FQNEAQ (reference sequence). The CDR3 length is 15 residues. DNA of the CDR3: TGTGCCAGCAGCTTAGCCGGGAACAGCGTCTCTGGCTACACCTTC. Amino acids: CASSLAGNSVSGYTF.

This clone was observed at least ten times. J is TRBJ1-2 and V is TRBV28; weak D call: TRBD1 (5 bases). Germline loops: CDR1 MDHEN, CDR2 SYDVKM. V was cut by 6 bases and J by 3 bases, with 14 bases left in between. This CDR3 spans 14 amino acids. Written as DNA, the CDR3 is TGTGCCAGCAGACTGGGGGAGTGGGACTATGGCTACACCTTC. It encodes CASRLGEWDYGYTF.

This clone was observed once. The chain has TRBV10-3 and TRBJ2-7; D is possibly TRBD1 (6 bases). Trimming stripped 3 bases from V and 0 bases from J, with 9 bases between. Germline loops: CDR1 ENHRY, CDR2 SYGVKD. The CDR3 is 14 amino acids. The CDR3 DNA follows: TGTGCCATCAGTGAAGGGACAAGCTCCTACGAGCAGTACTTC. It yields the protein CAISEGTSSYEQYF.

The genes are TRBV29-1 and TRBJ1-1, with TRBD1 identical over 8 bases. Looked up from germline, CDR1 is SQVTM and CDR2 is ANQGSEA. The length of the CDR3 is 12 residues. The ends lost 6 bases at V and 4 bases at J; junction bases unmatched: 4. CDR3 DNA: TGCAGCGTCTCCCAGGGGGCCACTGAAGCTTTCTTT. It encodes CSVSQGATEAFF.

The chain carries TRBV2 and TRBJ2-5; 10 bases match TRBD2. The CDR3 totals 18 residues. Per the germline V gene, CDR1 is SNHLY and CDR2 is FYNNEI. Trimming cost V 3 bases and J 2 bases; bases outside gene matches: 12. The DNA of the CDR3 is TGTGCCAGCAGTGATGACCCGGGACTAGCGAGCTCGCAAGAGACCCAGTACTTC. Translating it yields CASSDDPGLASSQETQYF.

The rearrangement links TRBV7-2 to TRBJ2-1; D is undetermined. Germline V lookup: CDR1 SGHTA, CDR2 FQGNSA. The CDR3 covers 15 residues. The V gene lost 6 bases and the J gene lost 0 bases, with 12 bases spanning the gap. The DNA of the CDR3 is TGTGCCAGCAGAGTAGCAATAGGCTCCTACAATGAGCAGTTCTTC. It codes for CASRVAIGSYNEQFF.

This chain uses TRBV2 with TRBJ2-5, with TRBD1 identical over 7 bases. CDR3 length: 14 amino acids. J gave up 5 bases and V 7 bases, and 10 bases lay outside the gene matches. Germline V gene lookup returns CDR1 SNHLY and CDR2 FYNNEI. This CDR3 reads CASTYLRQGETQYF. Written as DNA, the CDR3 is TGTGCCAGCACCTACCTAAGACAGGGTGAGACCCAGTACTTC. Supplemented by reference TRBV2 and TRBJ2-5, the full variable domain reads EPEVTQTPSHQVTQMGQEVILRCVPISNHLYFYWYRQILGQKVEFLVSFYNNEISEKSEIFDDQFSVERPDGSNFTLKIRSTKLEDSAMYFCASTYLRQGETQYFGPGTRLLVL.

This chain connects TRBV12-5 to TRBJ2-1; 8 bases fit TRBD2. Germline V gene sequence: CDR1 LGHNT, CDR2 FRNRAP. The CDR3 contains 13 residues. V lost 2 bases, J lost 9 bases, and 3 bases stayed unmatched. For the CDR3, the DNA is TGTGCTAGTGGTTTGAGAGCGGGAGTTGAGCAGTTCTTC. Translated, it gives CASGLRAGVEQFF.

The chain is built from TRBV7-2 and TRBJ2-5; D is perhaps TRBD2 (5 bases). V was cut by 5 bases and J by 5 bases, with 12 bases left in between. CDR3 length equals 13 residues. CDR1 is SGHTA and CDR2 is FQGNSA in the germline V gene. In DNA, the CDR3 is TGTGCCAGCAGCCCTAGCATGGAGGAGACCCAGTACTTC. Amino acids: CASSPSMEETQYF.

This chain joins TRBV7-9 and TRBJ2-1; unclear D gene. V was trimmed by 8 bases and J by 5 bases, leaving 10 bases between them. Germline values: CDR1 SEHNR, CDR2 FQNEAQ (reference sequence). The CDR3 is 12 amino acids. Here the CDR3 reads CASAADDNEQFF. CDR3 DNA: TGTGCCAGCGCTGCGGATGACAATGAGCAGTTCTTC.

The CDR3 region is CSARESDTQYF. In DNA, the CDR3 is TGCAGTGCTAGAGAATCAGATACGCAGTATTTT. This sequence joins TRBV20-1 and TRBJ2-3; D gene uncertain. V was cut by 0 bases and J by 4 bases, with 2 bases left in between. Germline V gene lookup returns CDR1 DFQATT and CDR2 SNEGSKA (reference sequence). This CDR3 is 11 amino acids long.

The V call is TRBV4-3, the J call TRBJ2-5; 9 bases map to TRBD1. The germline V gene encodes CDR1 LGHNA and CDR2 YSLEER. J lost 5 bases, V lost 3 bases, and 10 bases had no gene match. The CDR3 extends over 16 amino acids. Here the CDR3 DNA reads TGCGCCAGCAGCCAGTATACAGGGGGCGCGGAGGAGACCCAGTACTTC. This translates into CASSQYTGGAEETQYF.

The chain uses TRBV19 and TRBJ1-1, with D hard to call. V lost 2 bases, J lost 1 base, and 8 bases lay in between. CDR1 and CDR2 from the germline V gene are LNHDA and SQIVND (reference sequence). The CDR3 sequence is 14 residues long. The CDR3 reads CASSINHGNTEAFF. In nucleotides, the CDR3 is TGTGCCAGTAGTATAAATCACGGGAACACTGAAGCTTTCTTT.

The chain carries TRBV6-1 and TRBJ2-1; tentative D call: TRBD1 (5 bases). The CDR3 runs 14 residues. Germline CDR1 MNHNS, CDR2 SASEGT. Trimming stripped 2 bases from V and 9 bases from J, with 14 bases between. The CDR3 region has the DNA TGTGCCAGCAGTGAAATGGGCCTAGGGGTTGAGCAGTTCTTC. Its protein is CASSEMGLGVEQFF.

This chain uses TRBV10-3 with TRBJ2-2; D remains ambiguous. CDR3 length: 14 amino acids. CDR1 and CDR2 from the germline V gene are ENHRY and SYGVKD. V lost 7 bases and J 7 bases, leaving 16 bases between the germline ends. The CDR3 DNA follows: TGTGCCATCAAAACCCCAACCAGGAGCGGGGAGCTGTTTTTT. Protein product: CAIKTPTRSGELFF.

The gene calls are TRBV27 and TRBJ2-7, with 7 bases fitting TRBD2. The CDR3 extends over 15 amino acids. The germline V gene has CDR1 MNHEY and CDR2 SMNVEV (reference sequence). The V and J ends lost 5 bases and 4 bases, in that order; junction bases with no gene match: 11. CDR3 DNA sequence: TGTGCCAGCAGTACCCCAGCGGGGAGGGGATACGAGCAGTACTTC. Translated: CASSTPAGRGYEQYF.

The CDR3 sequence: CASSLLGQESGEQYF. CDR3 DNA: TGTGCCAGCAGCTTACTAGGGCAGGAGTCGGGGGAGCAGTACTTC. The genes are TRBV7-2 and TRBJ2-7, with a weak D call TRBD2 (5 bases). V was pared by 2 bases and J by 7 bases, with 18 bases between. CDR3 length: 15 amino acids. Germline V lookup: CDR1 SGHTA, CDR2 FQGNSA.

The V call is TRBV7-2, the J call TRBJ2-1; 9 bases agree with TRBD1. Germline lookup yields CDR1 SGHTA and CDR2 FQGNSA. Trimming at V came to 5 bases and at J to 8 bases, leaving 7 bases not matched to a gene. The CDR3 consists of 14 residues. The CDR3: CASSKRTGDDEQFF. CDR3 nucleotide sequence: TGTGCCAGCAGCAAAAGGACAGGGGACGATGAGCAGTTCTTC.

The gene calls are TRBV11-3 and TRBJ2-5; D may be TRBD1 or TRBD2 (5 bases each). Trimming removed 5 bases from V and 1 base from J, with 14 bases in between. There are 15 residues in the CDR3. Germline V gene lookup returns CDR1 SGHNT and CDR2 YENEEA. Written as DNA, the CDR3 is TGTGCCAGCAGCCCAAGAGGGACGGCCCAAGAGACCCAGTACTTC. As protein: CASSPRGTAQETQYF.

This clone was seen only a few times. The J gene is TRBJ1-5, the V gene TRBV2; tentative D call: TRBD1 (5 bases). CDR1 is SNHLY, CDR2 FYNNEI, per germline. The V end lost 4 bases, the J end lost 6 bases, and 16 bases lay between the germline ends. The CDR3 runs 15 residues. This CDR3 reads CASSVEGGHGQPQHF. The CDR3 DNA reads as TGTGCCAGCAGTGTGGAGGGAGGACACGGTCAGCCCCAGCATTTT.

The chain carries TRBV28 and TRBJ1-5; a weak D match, TRBD1 (5 bases). The V end was cut by 2 bases, the J end by 9 bases, with 14 bases between. The germline V gene encodes CDR1 MDHEN and CDR2 SYDVKM. The CDR3 spans 14 residues. This chain's CDR3 is CASSLRRGSGPQHF. Written as DNA, the CDR3 is TGTGCCAGCAGTTTACGAAGGGGTTCGGGGCCCCAGCATTTT.

The V call is TRBV9, the J call TRBJ1-3, with no clear D. The CDR3 sequence is 14 residues long. Between the trimmed V and J ends, which lost 0 bases and 2 bases, there was a span of 6 bases. Per the germline V gene, CDR1 is SGDLS and CDR2 is YYNGEE. The CDR3 sequence: CASSVARTGNTIYF. The CDR3 nucleotides are TGTGCCAGCAGCGTAGCACGGACTGGAAACACCATATATTTT.

This clone was seen a single time. The V gene is TRBV29-1, the J gene TRBJ2-1; D gene unclear. Per germline, CDR1 SQVTM and CDR2 ANQGSEA. This CDR3 contains 14 residues. The V end lost 3 bases, the J end lost 11 bases, and 20 bases lay between the germline ends. The CDR3 loop reads CSVDPHDQTTKQFF. The CDR3 DNA follows: TGCAGCGTTGACCCCCATGACCAGACCACCAAGCAGTTCTTC.

This clone was observed a single time. The chain has TRBV5-5 and TRBJ2-1; D remains unclear. From germline, CDR1 is SGHKS and CDR2 YYEKEE (reference sequence). Trimming cost V 4 bases and J 4 bases, with 6 bases left between them. CDR3 length: 12 amino acids. The CDR3 DNA reads TGTGCCAGCAGCCCACAGTACAATGAGCAGTTCTTC. Its translation: CASSPQYNEQFF.

The J gene is TRBJ2-1, the V gene TRBV5-1, with 11 bases that match TRBD2. This CDR3 is built from 14 residues. Germline-derived CDR1 and CDR2 are SGHRS and YFSETQ. Unmatched junction bases numbered 2, after V lost 0 bases and J lost 9 bases. In DNA form, the CDR3 reads TGCGCCAGCAGCTTGGGCCTAGCGGGAGGTGAGCAGTTCTTC. Its translation: CASSLGLAGGEQFF.

The genes are TRBV11-2 and TRBJ2-5; TRBD2 agrees at 8 bases. J lost 1 base, V lost 5 bases, and 9 bases had no gene match. The CDR3 consists of 16 residues. The germline V gene has CDR1 SGHAT and CDR2 FQNNGV. CDR3 bases: TGTGCCAGCAGCCCGGCGGGAGGCCGCTTCCAAGAGACCCAGTACTTC. It is translated as CASSPAGGRFQETQYF.

The chain combines TRBV5-4 with TRBJ2-2; a weak D match, TRBD2 (5 bases). From germline, CDR1 is SGHNT and CDR2 YYREEE (reference sequence). The CDR3 length is 15 residues. V was trimmed by 0 bases and J by 5 bases, leaving 11 bases between them. Here the CDR3 reads CASSLDLAGTGELFF. CDR3 DNA: TGTGCCAGCAGCTTGGATCTAGCCGGGACCGGGGAGCTGTTTTTT. The full variable domain, rest sourced from reference TRBV5-4 and TRBJ2-2, is ETGVTQSPTHLIKTRGQQVTLRCSSQSGHNTVSWYQQALGQGPQFIFQYYREEENGRGNFPPRFSGLQFPNYSSELNVNALELDDSALYLCASSLDLAGTGELFFGEGSRLTVL.

This clone was observed a few times. The V and J genes are TRBV5-8 and TRBJ2-2, with a tentative D call TRBD2 (6 bases). The CDR3 totals 14 residues. The germline CDR1 and CDR2 sequences are SGHTS and YDEGEE. Trimming shortened V by 4 bases and J by 6 bases, and 13 bases separated the two germline ends. In DNA form, the CDR3 reads TGTGCCAGCAGCGTAGGAGGGAGGTCCGGGGAGCTGTTTTTT. Its translation is CASSVGGRSGELFF.